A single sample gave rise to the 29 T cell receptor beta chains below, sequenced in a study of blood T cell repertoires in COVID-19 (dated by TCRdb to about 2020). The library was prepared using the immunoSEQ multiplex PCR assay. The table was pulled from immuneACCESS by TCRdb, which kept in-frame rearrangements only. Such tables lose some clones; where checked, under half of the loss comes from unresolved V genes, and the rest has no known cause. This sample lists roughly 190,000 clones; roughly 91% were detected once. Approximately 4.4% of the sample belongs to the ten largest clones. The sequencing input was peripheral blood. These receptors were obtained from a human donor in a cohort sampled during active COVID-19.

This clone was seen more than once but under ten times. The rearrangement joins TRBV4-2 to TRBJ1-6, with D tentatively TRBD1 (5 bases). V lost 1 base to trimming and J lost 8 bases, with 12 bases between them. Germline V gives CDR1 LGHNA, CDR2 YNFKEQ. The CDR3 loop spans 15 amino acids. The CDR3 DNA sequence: TGTGCCAGCAGCCAAGTAGGGCAGGGCGATTCACCCCTCCACTTT. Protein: CASSQVGQGDSPLHF.

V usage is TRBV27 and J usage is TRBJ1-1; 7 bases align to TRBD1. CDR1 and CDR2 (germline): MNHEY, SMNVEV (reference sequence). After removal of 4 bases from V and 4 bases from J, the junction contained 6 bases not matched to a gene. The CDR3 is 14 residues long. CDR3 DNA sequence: TGTGCCAGCAGTTATACAGGGGCCAGCACTGAAGCTTTCTTT. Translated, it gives CASSYTGASTEAFF.

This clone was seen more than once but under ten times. The CDR3 nucleotides are TGTGCCAGCAGCTCAGGGACTAGGGAAAACACCGGGGAGCTGTTTTTT. Translating it yields CASSSGTRENTGELFF. V is TRBV5-4 and J is TRBJ2-2, with TRBD2 matching 8 bases. V lost 3 bases to trimming and J lost 2 bases; unmatched junction nucleotides: 6. Per germline, CDR1 SGHNT and CDR2 YYREEE (reference sequence). CDR3 size: 16 residues.

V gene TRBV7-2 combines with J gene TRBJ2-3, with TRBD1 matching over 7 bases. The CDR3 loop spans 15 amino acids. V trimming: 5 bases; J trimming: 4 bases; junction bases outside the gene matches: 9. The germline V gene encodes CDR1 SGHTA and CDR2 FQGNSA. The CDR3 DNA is TGTGCCAGCAGCCCAGCCACGACAGGGTCAGATACGCAGTATTTT. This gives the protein CASSPATTGSDTQYF.

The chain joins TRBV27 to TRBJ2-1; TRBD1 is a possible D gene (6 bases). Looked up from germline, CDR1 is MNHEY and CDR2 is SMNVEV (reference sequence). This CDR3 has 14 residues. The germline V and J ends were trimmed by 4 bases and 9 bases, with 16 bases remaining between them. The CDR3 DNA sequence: TGTGCCAGCAGTTACTCAGTAGGGGGTAGTGAGCAGTTCTTC. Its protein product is CASSYSVGGSEQFF.

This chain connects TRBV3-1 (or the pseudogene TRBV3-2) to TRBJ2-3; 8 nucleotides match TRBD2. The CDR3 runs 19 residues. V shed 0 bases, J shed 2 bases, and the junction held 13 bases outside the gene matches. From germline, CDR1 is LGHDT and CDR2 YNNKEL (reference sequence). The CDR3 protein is CASSQDPGPSGRTTDTQYF. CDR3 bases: TGTGCCAGCAGCCAAGATCCCGGACCCAGCGGGAGAACCACAGATACGCAGTATTTT.

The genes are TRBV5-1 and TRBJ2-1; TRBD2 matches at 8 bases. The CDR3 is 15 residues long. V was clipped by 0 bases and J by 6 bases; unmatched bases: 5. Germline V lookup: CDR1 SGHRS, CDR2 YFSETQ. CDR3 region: CASSLAGRDFNEQFF. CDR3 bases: TGCGCCAGCAGCTTGGCCGGGAGGGACTTCAATGAGCAGTTCTTC.

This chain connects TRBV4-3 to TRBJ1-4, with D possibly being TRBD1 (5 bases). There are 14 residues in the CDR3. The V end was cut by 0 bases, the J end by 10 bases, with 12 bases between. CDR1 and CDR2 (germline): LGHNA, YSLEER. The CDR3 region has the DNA TGCGCCAGCAGCCAAGATTTTGCAGGGCGAAAACTGTTTTTT. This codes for CASSQDFAGRKLFF.

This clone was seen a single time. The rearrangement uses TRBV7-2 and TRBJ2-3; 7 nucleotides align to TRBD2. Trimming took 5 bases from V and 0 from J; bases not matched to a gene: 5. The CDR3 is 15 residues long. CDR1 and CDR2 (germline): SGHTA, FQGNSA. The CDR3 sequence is CASSLGGTSTDTQYF. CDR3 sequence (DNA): TGTGCCAGCAGCCTCGGGGGGACTAGCACAGATACGCAGTATTTT.

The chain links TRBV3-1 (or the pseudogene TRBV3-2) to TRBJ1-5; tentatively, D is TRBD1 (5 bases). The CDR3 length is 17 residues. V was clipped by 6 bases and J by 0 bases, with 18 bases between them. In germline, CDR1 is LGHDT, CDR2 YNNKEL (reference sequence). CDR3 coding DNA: TGTGCCAGCAGAACAAGGTGGGGGGAGTTTAGCAATCAGCCCCAGCATTTT. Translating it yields CASRTRWGEFSNQPQHF.

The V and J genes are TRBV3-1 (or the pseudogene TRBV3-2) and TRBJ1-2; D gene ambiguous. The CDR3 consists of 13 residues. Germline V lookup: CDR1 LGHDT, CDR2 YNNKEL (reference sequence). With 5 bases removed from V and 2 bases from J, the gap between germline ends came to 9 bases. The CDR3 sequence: CASSDLRNYGYTF. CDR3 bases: TGTGCCAGCAGCGACTTACGGAACTATGGCTACACCTTC.

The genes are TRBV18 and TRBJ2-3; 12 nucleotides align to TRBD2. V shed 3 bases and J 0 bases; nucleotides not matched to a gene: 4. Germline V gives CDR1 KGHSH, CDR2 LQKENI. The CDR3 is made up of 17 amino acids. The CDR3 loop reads CASSPMTSGGSTDTQYF. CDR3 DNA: TGTGCCAGCTCACCTATGACTAGCGGGGGCAGCACAGATACGCAGTATTTT.

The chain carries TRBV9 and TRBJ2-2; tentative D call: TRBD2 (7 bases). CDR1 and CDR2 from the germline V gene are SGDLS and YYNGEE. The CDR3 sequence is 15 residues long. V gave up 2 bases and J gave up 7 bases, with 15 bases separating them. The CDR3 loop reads CASSVRGAVDGELFF. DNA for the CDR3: TGTGCCAGCAGCGTCCGGGGGGCGGTCGACGGGGAGCTGTTTTTT.

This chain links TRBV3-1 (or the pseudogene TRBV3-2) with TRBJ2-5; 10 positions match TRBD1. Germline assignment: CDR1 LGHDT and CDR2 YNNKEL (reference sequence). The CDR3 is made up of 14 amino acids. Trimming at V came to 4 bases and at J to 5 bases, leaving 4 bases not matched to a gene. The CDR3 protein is CASSRMDRGETQYF. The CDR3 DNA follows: TGTGCCAGCAGCCGGATGGACAGGGGGGAGACCCAGTACTTC.

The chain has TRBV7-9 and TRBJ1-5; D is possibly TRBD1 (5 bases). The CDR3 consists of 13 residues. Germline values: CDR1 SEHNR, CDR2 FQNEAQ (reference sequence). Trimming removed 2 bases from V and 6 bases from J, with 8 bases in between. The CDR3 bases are TGTGCCAGCAGCTTACAGGGAACTCAGCCCCAGCATTTT. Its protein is CASSLQGTQPQHF.

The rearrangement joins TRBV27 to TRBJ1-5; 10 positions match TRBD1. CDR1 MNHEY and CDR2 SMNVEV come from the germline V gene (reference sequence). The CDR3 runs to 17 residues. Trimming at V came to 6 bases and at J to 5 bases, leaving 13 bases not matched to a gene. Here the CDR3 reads CASSSLRQGATHQPQHF. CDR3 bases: TGTGCCAGCAGCTCATTACGACAGGGGGCAACTCATCAGCCCCAGCATTTT.

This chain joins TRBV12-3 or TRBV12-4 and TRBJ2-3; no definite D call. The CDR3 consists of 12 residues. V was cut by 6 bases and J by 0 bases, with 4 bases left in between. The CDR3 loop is CASSRSTDTQYF. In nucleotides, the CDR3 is TGTGCCAGCAGCCGTAGCACAGATACGCAGTATTTT.

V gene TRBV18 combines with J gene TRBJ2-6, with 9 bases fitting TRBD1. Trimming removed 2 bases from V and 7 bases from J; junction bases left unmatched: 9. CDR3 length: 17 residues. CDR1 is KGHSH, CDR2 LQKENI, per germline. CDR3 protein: CASSPKGQGSGANVLTF. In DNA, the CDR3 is TGTGCCAGCTCACCAAAGGGACAGGGATCAGGCGCCAACGTCCTGACTTTC.

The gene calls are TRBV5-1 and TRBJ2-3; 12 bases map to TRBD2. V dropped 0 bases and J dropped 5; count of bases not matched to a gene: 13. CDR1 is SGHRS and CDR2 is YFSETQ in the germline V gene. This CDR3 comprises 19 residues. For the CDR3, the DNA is TGCGCCAGCAGCTTGGGAGCTAGCGGGAGGGCCATTTTGGAAGATACGCAGTATTTT. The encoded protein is CASSLGASGRAILEDTQYF.

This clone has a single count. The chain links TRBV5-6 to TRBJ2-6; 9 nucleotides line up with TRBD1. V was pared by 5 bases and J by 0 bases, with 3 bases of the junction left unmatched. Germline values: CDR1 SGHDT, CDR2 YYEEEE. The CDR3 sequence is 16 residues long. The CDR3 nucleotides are TGTGCCAGCAGGACAGGGGGACACTCTGGGGCCAACGTCCTGACTTTC. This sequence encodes CASRTGGHSGANVLTF.

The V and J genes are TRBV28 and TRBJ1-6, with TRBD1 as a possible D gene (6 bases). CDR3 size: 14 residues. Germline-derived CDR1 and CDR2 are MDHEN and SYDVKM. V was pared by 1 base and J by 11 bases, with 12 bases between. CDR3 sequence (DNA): TGTGCCAGCAGTTTATTAGCGAAGGGGGCACCCCTCCACTTT. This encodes CASSLLAKGAPLHF.

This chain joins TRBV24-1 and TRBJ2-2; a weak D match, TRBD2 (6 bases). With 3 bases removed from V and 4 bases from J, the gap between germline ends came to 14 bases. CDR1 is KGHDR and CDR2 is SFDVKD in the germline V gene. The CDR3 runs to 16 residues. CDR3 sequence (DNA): TGTGCCACCAGTGATGAAGACGGGAGCGTCACCGGGGAGCTGTTTTTT. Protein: CATSDEDGSVTGELFF.

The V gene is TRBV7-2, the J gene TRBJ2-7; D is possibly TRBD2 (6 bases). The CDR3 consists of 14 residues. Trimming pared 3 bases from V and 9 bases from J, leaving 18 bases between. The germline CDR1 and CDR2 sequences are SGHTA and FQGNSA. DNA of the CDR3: TGTGCCAGCAGCTTGGGCGGGATGGAACAAAGGCAGTACTTC. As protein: CASSLGGMEQRQYF.

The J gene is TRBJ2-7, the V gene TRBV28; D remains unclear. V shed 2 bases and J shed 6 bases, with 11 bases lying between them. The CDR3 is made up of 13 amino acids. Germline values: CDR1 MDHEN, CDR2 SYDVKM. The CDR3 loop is CASSLTGSLEQYF. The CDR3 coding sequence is TGTGCCAGCAGTTTAACCGGGTCCCTCGAGCAGTACTTC. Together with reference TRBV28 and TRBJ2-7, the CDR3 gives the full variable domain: DVKVTQSSRYLVKRTGEKVFLECVQDMDHENMFWYRQDPGLGLRLIYFSYDVKMKEKGDIPEGYSVSREKKERFSLILESASTNQTSMYLCASSLTGSLEQYFGPGTRLTVT.

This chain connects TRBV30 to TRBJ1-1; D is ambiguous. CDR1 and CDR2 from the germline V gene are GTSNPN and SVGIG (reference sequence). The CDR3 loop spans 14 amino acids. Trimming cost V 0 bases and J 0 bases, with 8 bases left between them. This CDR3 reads CAWSVRVMNTEAFF. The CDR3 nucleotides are TGTGCCTGGAGTGTCCGGGTGATGAACACTGAAGCTTTCTTT.

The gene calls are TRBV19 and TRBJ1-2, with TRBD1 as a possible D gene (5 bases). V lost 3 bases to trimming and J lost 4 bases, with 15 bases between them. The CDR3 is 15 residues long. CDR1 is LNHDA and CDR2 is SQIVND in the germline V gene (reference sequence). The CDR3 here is CASSIPGPGGYGYTF. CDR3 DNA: TGTGCCAGTAGTATCCCCGGGCCGGGGGGCTATGGCTACACCTTC.

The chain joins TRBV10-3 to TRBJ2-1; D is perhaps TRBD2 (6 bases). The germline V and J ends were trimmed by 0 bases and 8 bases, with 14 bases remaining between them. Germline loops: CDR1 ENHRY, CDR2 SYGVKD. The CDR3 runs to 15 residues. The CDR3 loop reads CAISESVEGMYEQFF. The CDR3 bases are TGTGCCATCAGTGAGTCGGTGGAGGGTATGTATGAGCAGTTCTTC.

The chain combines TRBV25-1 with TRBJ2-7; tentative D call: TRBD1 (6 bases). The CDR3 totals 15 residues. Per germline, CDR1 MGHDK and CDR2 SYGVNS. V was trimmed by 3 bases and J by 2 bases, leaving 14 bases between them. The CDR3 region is CASSETGVDAYEQYF. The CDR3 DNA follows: TGTGCCAGCAGTGAGACAGGTGTTGACGCCTACGAGCAGTACTTC.

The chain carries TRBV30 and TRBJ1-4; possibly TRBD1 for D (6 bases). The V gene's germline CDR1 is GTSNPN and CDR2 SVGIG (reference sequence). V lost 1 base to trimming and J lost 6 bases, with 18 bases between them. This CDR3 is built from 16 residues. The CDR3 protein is CAWSGTTGSFYEKLFF. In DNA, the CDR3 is TGTGCCTGGAGTGGAACAACAGGGTCATTTTATGAAAAACTGTTTTTT.